This T cell receptor (beta chain) was observed in a study of control samples from healthy donors and cancer patients. Germline CDR1 GTSNPN, CDR2 SVGIG (reference sequence). The CDR3 covers 16 residues. V was cut by 0 bases and J by 7 bases, with 16 bases left in between. Sequenced by immunoSEQ multiplex PCR; TCRdb stores in-frame clones only, minus some. There are approximately 150,000 clones in the sample; 75% to 95% occur only once, and 3% to 4% lies in the top ten. What was sequenced was blood. The sequence was collected from a young man in good health. The V gene is TRBV30, the J gene TRBJ1-6; no definite D call. The CDR3 sequence is CAWSVQFGPINSPLHF. Written as DNA, the CDR3 is TGTGCCTGGAGTGTACAATTCGGTCCGATAAATTCACCCCTCCACTTT.